This T cell receptor beta chain was observed in a study of metastatic and nonmetastatic thyroid tumors. Study overall: Both malignant and benign thyroid patients supplied peripheral blood and tumor or nodule tissue samples, across which the repertoires of these patients were then compared. Notes on the study in general: Patients with malignant thyroid tumors reportedly had significantly higher TCR beta diversity than those with benign nodules, in blood and tumor.

Original methodology: To classify distant metastasis in papillary thyroid cancer, a model was built from CDR3 differences across clinicopathological groups. TCRdb re-analyzed the PCR reads through MiXCR. None of the V and J calls come from the authors' own analysis; TCRdb made them. The table records approximately 69,000 clones, around 14% of them present only once. After removal of 8 bases from V and 5 bases from J, the junction contained 16 bases not matched to a gene. CDR1 is MNHEY and CDR2 is SVGAGI in the germline V gene. The CDR3 loop spans 18 amino acids. Notes on this clone: Its antigen is unknown.

Among the patients, none had received any treatment before thyroid surgery. The sequence came from a male donor with papillary thyroid cancer or a benign thyroid nodule (not recorded which). Some clones in this sample may be carry-over from other donors' samples. The chain carries TRBV6-5 and TRBJ2-2; 11 nucleotides agree with TRBD2. The sample was blood. The CDR3 DNA reads as TGTGCCAGCGGTGTACTAGCGGGAGCTATCGTGAGAACCGGGGAGCTGTTTTTT. Protein sequence: CASGVLAGAIVRTGELFF.